These T cell receptor beta chains were read from a single sample in a study of T cells after yellow fever vaccination. A single record per CDR3 protein comes from TCRdb applying MiXCR to the 5' RACE reads. The table records about 310,000 distinct CDR3 sequences, around 3.6% of them present only once. This specimen was PBMCs, taken on the day of the yellow fever booster vaccination. The receptors stem from a man younger than 35 who received the YFV17D yellow fever vaccine. The CDR3 runs from the conserved cysteine through the conserved F or W.

v_gene	j_gene	CDR3aa
TRBV2	TRBJ2-6	CASGDGVSGANVLTF
TRBV7-9	TRBJ2-1	CASSTPGLAHNEQFF
TRBV7-2	TRBJ2-1	CASSLGWDNEQFF
TRBV6-6	TRBJ1-5	CASSPPLGYSNQPQHF
TRBV11-1	TRBJ2-7	CASSDRLSYEQYF
TRBV28	TRBJ2-1	CASTETGGGLSYNEQFF
TRBV18	TRBJ1-1	CASNPTGPRTEAFF
TRBV20-1	TRBJ1-2	CSARGDWTAIYGYTF
TRBV20-1	TRBJ2-7	CSATGRIYEQYF
TRBV5-1	TRBJ2-5	CASSFSLVRSQETQYF
TRBV5-5	TRBJ2-1	CASSLGQGASYNEQFF
TRBV6-6	TRBJ2-7	CASSPPAGEQYF
TRBV24-1	TRBJ2-2	CATSKTGDSGELFF
TRBV18	TRBJ2-5	CASSPGPAWETQYF
TRBV4-3	TRBJ2-1	CASSQDIRVNEQFF
TRBV20-1	TRBJ2-1	CSARAGVSSYNEQFF
TRBV7-9	TRBJ1-6	CASSLGTVLYNSTLHF
TRBV7-9	TRBJ2-2	CAIFIRTGELFF
TRBV10-2	TRBJ2-7	CASSRDYFSYEQYF
TRBV10-3	TRBJ2-1	CAISESRDKLGDEQFF
TRBV7-9	TRBJ1-5	CASSSYNQPQHF
TRBV7-2	TRBJ1-1	CASSDWGGTEAFF
TRBV10-3	TRBJ2-3	CAISESSGGPDTQYF
TRBV4-3	TRBJ2-6	CASRARAGGPGANVLTF
TRBV20-1	TRBJ1-5	CSARDPTGGSDQPQHF
TRBV5-1	TRBJ2-1	CASSLINRGSYNEQFF
TRBV12-3/TRBV12-4	TRBJ2-5	CASRIGTSGWETQYF
TRBV7-2	TRBJ1-2	CASSPGQQGGYTF
TRBV11-2	TRBJ2-5	CASSLGQGIAETQYF
TRBV4-2	TRBJ2-5	CASSQEGGGYQETQYF